Presented here are 4 T cell receptor beta chains from one specimen sequenced in a study of beta chain features in type 1 diabetes. Reverse transcription of all isolated RNA meant that expressed TCRB transcripts were sequenced. TCRdb keeps only in-frame clones here, not all; method: immunoSEQ multiplex PCR. The table shows 900,000 or so clones, with 15% to 20% occurring only once. What was sequenced was naive CD4+ T cells from blood. These receptor sequences come from a woman between 18 and 29 years old in good health.

In this sample, this clone turned up a few times. The rearrangement joins TRBV19 to TRBJ2-3, with D uncertain. V was cut by 4 bases and J by 5 bases, with 16 bases left in between. Germline lookup yields CDR1 LNHDA and CDR2 SQIVND (reference sequence). CDR3 size: 15 residues. The CDR3 here is CASSNRAHQGDTQYF. Here the CDR3 DNA reads TGTGCCAGTAGTAACCGGGCCCACCAAGGAGATACGCAGTATTTT. The full variable domain, rest sourced from reference TRBV19 and TRBJ2-3, is DGGITQSPKYLFRKEGQNVTLSCEQNLNHDAMYWYRQDPGQGLRLIYYSQIVNDFQKGDIAEGYSVSREKKESFPLTVTSAQKNPTAFYLCASSNRAHQGDTQYFGPGTRLTVL.

The V gene is TRBV7-9, the J gene TRBJ2-1; no reliable D call. Trimming took off 7 bases at V and 6 bases at J, with 13 bases between the two ends. Germline CDR1 SEHNR, CDR2 FQNEAQ (reference sequence). The CDR3 sequence is 13 residues long. This chain's CDR3 is CASISVTGNEQFF. The CDR3 DNA reads TGTGCCAGCATCTCAGTAACTGGCAATGAGCAGTTCTTC.

This clone was observed a handful of times. The chain has TRBV5-1 and TRBJ2-1; 7 bases are shared with TRBD2. Germline V CDR1 and CDR2: SGHRS, YFSETQ. CDR3 length: 17 residues. V lost 2 bases and J lost 7; bases outside the gene matches: 15. CDR3 in amino acids: CASSFRHSFYGGNEQFF. The DNA for the CDR3 is TGCGCCAGCAGCTTCCGCCATAGCTTTTACGGGGGGAATGAGCAGTTCTTC. The full variable domain, rest sourced from reference TRBV5-1 and TRBJ2-1, is KAGVTQTPRYLIKTRGQQVTLSCSPISGHRSVSWYQQTPGQGLQFLFEYFSETQRNKGNFPGRFSGRQFSNSRSEMNVSTLELGDSALYLCASSFRHSFYGGNEQFFGPGTRLTVL.

The CDR3 DNA follows: TGTGCCAGCTCACCCTTACTAGCGGATAACAATGAGCAGTTCTTC. This translates into CASSPLLADNNEQFF. This sequence joins TRBV18 and TRBJ2-1, with 8 positions matching TRBD2. The CDR3 contains 15 residues. The germline V gene has CDR1 KGHSH and CDR2 LQKENI. V trimming: 3 bases; J trimming: 5 bases; junction bases outside the gene matches: 6.